This T cell receptor beta chain was profiled in a study of CD8 T cells in ankylosing spondylitis. Whole-study findings and limits: Reported data indicate significant enrichment of disease-linked clones within matched ankylosing spondylitis synovial fluid.

This clonotype has a count of ten or more. Its cognate antigen is unknown. Germline assignment: CDR1 KGHSH and CDR2 LQKENI. Trimming pared 3 bases from V and 8 bases from J, leaving 13 bases between. This CDR3 has 13 residues. TCRdb fed the 5' RACE reads into MiXCR, producing one record per CDR3 protein. The data show around 120,000 distinct CDR3 sequences, about 25% seen once. The V call is TRBV18, the J call TRBJ1-1; D may be TRBD1 (5 bases). The sequence came from a male donor with ankylosing spondylitis. Sample: synovial fluid, either unsorted or a sorted T cell fraction (not recorded which). The CDR3 DNA reads as TGTGCCAGCTCACCCCTCCGGGACGGGGAAGCTTTCTTT. It codes for CASSPLRDGEAFF.